Each of the 15 T cell receptor beta chains below was sequenced from the same sample in a study of T cell responses to AZD1222 COVID-19 vaccine. The method was immunoSEQ multiplex PCR; TCRdb's version includes in-frame clones alone and lacks a portion of them. The table lists 65,000 to 95,000 clones, 80% of them singletons. Sequenced material: peripheral blood, taken on day 0 of AZD1222 vaccination. The receptor set was obtained from an adult in good health.

This chain links TRBV15 with TRBJ2-5, with D uncertain. CDR3 length: 14 residues. Trimming stripped 0 bases from V and 2 bases from J, with 7 bases between. Germline V gene sequence: CDR1 LNHNV, CDR2 YYDKDF (reference sequence). The CDR3 bases are TGTGCCACCAGCAGAGATCCCAGACAAGAGACCCAGTACTTC. This encodes CATSRDPRQETQYF.

This clone has a handful of counts. The gene calls are TRBV11-2 and TRBJ2-5; D is possibly TRBD1 (6 bases). The CDR3 has 15 amino acids. Germline V gene data show CDR1 as SGHAT and CDR2 as FQNNGV. The V and J ends lost 4 bases and 5 bases respectively, with 17 bases between them. The CDR3 here is CASSSGTKGIETQYF. The CDR3 DNA sequence: TGTGCCAGCAGCTCCGGGACAAAGGGGATTGAGACCCAGTACTTC.

The gene calls are TRBV7-9 and TRBJ2-7; D remains unclear. This CDR3 has 13 amino acids. Trimming stripped 6 bases from V and 3 bases from J, with 12 bases between. CDR1 SEHNR and CDR2 FQNEAQ come from the germline V gene (reference sequence). The CDR3, as DNA: TGTGCCAGCAGGCCAGAGGATAGCTACGAGCAGTACTTC. Protein sequence: CASRPEDSYEQYF.

The chain carries TRBV25-1 and TRBJ1-1; D is ambiguous. V shed 3 bases and J shed 4 bases, with 6 bases lying between them. Germline V lookup: CDR1 MGHDK, CDR2 SYGVNS. This CDR3 has 12 residues. CDR3 DNA sequence: TGTGCCAGCAGTGACTTCTTCACTGAAGCTTTCTTT. Its protein is CASSDFFTEAFF.

This chain links TRBV29-1 with TRBJ1-3; D is ambiguous. Between the trimmed V and J ends, which lost 3 bases and 5 bases, there was a span of 14 bases. CDR3 length: 14 residues. Germline CDR1 reads SQVTM; CDR2 reads ANQGSEA. The CDR3 reads CSVEGMLGRNTIYF. As DNA, the CDR3 is TGCAGCGTTGAGGGGATGTTAGGTAGAAACACCATATATTTT. The whole variable domain, remainder taken from reference TRBV29-1 and TRBJ1-3, is SAVISQKPSRDICQRGTSLTIQCQVDSQVTMMFWYRQQPGQSLTLIATANQGSEATYESGFVIDKFPISRPNLTFSTLTVSNMSPEDSSIYLCSVEGMLGRNTIYFGEGSWLTVV.

This chain joins TRBV27 and TRBJ2-3; 10 bases are shared with TRBD1. CDR3 length: 20 amino acids. Germline CDR1 and CDR2: MNHEY and SMNVEV (reference sequence). Trimming cost V 2 bases and J 0 bases; bases outside gene matches: 14. The CDR3 here is CASSLKGGQGLAISTDTQYF. CDR3 DNA: TGTGCCAGCAGTTTAAAAGGGGGACAGGGGCTAGCGATAAGCACAGATACGCAGTATTTT.

The J gene is TRBJ1-2, the V gene TRBV28, with a possible D match to TRBD1 (5 bases). The CDR3 sequence is 15 residues long. Trimming cost V 3 bases and J 7 bases, with 18 bases left between them. CDR1 is MDHEN and CDR2 is SYDVKM in the germline V gene. The CDR3 nucleotides are TGTGCCAGCAGTTTGAGTGGAGGGGCCAGCGGTGGCTACACCTTC. Residues: CASSLSGGASGGYTF.

In its sample, this clone was seen once. The genes are TRBV27 and TRBJ1-6, with D perhaps TRBD1 (5 bases). Germline CDR1 MNHEY, CDR2 SMNVEV (reference sequence). Trimming removed 3 bases from V and 7 bases from J, with 10 bases in between. The CDR3 loop spans 14 amino acids. In nucleotides, the CDR3 is TGTGCCAGCAGTTTTCAGGGACGGAATTCACCCCTCCACTTT. Protein: CASSFQGRNSPLHF.

The chain carries TRBV2 and TRBJ2-7, with 9 nucleotides matching TRBD2. The CDR3 is made up of 15 amino acids. The germline V gene encodes CDR1 SNHLY and CDR2 FYNNEI. V gave up 3 bases and J gave up 6 bases; unmatched junction bases: 9. The CDR3 sequence is CASSDERGARGEQYF. The CDR3 coding sequence is TGTGCCAGCAGTGACGAGCGGGGGGCCAGGGGCGAGCAGTACTTC.

The V gene is TRBV25-1, the J gene TRBJ1-3; 8 bases agree with TRBD1. Looked up from germline, CDR1 is MGHDK and CDR2 is SYGVNS. CDR3 size: 14 residues. V was clipped by 11 bases and J by 3 bases; unmatched bases: 9. CDR3 sequence reads: CASGSGGSGNTIYF. The CDR3, as DNA: TGTGCCTCCGGGTCAGGGGGCAGTGGAAACACCATATATTTT.

A single count supports this clone. The chain is built from TRBV5-1 and TRBJ1-2; D gene ambiguous. The germline V gene has CDR1 SGHRS and CDR2 YFSETQ. Trimming removed 5 bases at V and 4 bases at J, with 9 bases between. This CDR3 has 12 amino acids. DNA for the CDR3: TGCGCCAGCAGTAGGGAGGGCTATGGCTACACCTTC. This encodes CASSREGYGYTF. The full variable domain, its missing parts supplied by reference TRBV5-1 and TRBJ1-2, is KAGVTQTPRYLIKTRGQQVTLSCSPISGHRSVSWYQQTPGQGLQFLFEYFSETQRNKGNFPGRFSGRQFSNSRSEMNVSTLELGDSALYLCASSREGYGYTFGSGTRLTVV.

The chain combines TRBV18 with TRBJ1-2; 7 nucleotides match TRBD1. The CDR3 spans 13 residues. The germline CDR1 and CDR2 sequences are KGHSH and LQKENI. J lost 8 bases, V lost 6 bases, and 9 bases had no gene match. This CDR3 is CASSSGQNEGYTF. In nucleotides, the CDR3 is TGTGCCAGCTCCTCGGGACAGAACGAGGGCTACACCTTC. The whole variable domain, filled in from reference TRBV18 and TRBJ1-2, reads NAGVMQNPRHLVRRRGQEARLRCSPMKGHSHVYWYRQLPEEGLKFMVYLQKENIIDESGMPKERFSAEFPKEGPSILRIQQVVRGDSAAYFCASSSGQNEGYTFGSGTRLTVV.

This clone was counted a single time. V usage is TRBV6-4 and J usage is TRBJ1-2; D perhaps matches TRBD1 (5 bases). V lost 3 bases to trimming and J lost 8 bases, with 13 bases between them. The CDR3 covers 13 residues. Germline V gene sequence: CDR1 MRHNA, CDR2 SNTAGT. The DNA of the CDR3 is TGTGCCAGCAGTGATCCGGGGAGGGGCGGCTACACCTTC. Its translation is CASSDPGRGGYTF.

The chain recombines TRBV19 with TRBJ2-5; maybe TRBD2 (6 bases). The CDR3 is 16 residues long. Germline V gives CDR1 LNHDA, CDR2 SQIVND (reference sequence). V lost 5 bases to trimming and J lost 5 bases, with 21 bases between them. Here the CDR3 reads CASSLLGGSGPETQYF. The CDR3 DNA reads as TGTGCCAGTAGTCTCCTCGGAGGCAGCGGGCCGGAGACCCAGTACTTC.

This chain links TRBV27 with TRBJ1-5; D is undetermined. This CDR3 is 15 amino acids long. Trimming removed 3 bases from V and 3 bases from J, with 12 bases in between. In germline, CDR1 is MNHEY, CDR2 SMNVEV (reference sequence). Here the CDR3 DNA reads TGTGCCAGCAGTTTTGCGGGGAGTAACAATCAGCCCCAGCATTTT. Encoded protein: CASSFAGSNNQPQHF.